One T cell receptor beta chain is described in this entry. The antigen this receptor binds is unknown. No clone much larger than this one lies a single base away; base qualities are absent. This entry belongs to a study of CD8 T cells in ankylosing spondylitis (dated by TCRdb to 2016 to 2017). Some background on the complete study: To find TCR variants linked to disease, the study profiled T cell receptor beta repertoires in ankylosing spondylitis patients and healthy donors. The whole study cohort included 108 healthy donors and some 27 ankylosing spondylitis patients. Peripheral blood was sampled, and synovial fluid was also collected from ankylosing spondylitis patients.

What the research found in general, with its limitations: Blood from ankylosing spondylitis patients appeared to be characterized by a TCR beta motif made up of about 8 highly homologous amino acid variants. The disease-linked clones showed a CD8+ phenotype and occurred at relatively low frequencies in peripheral blood. The disease-linked clones were reported as significantly enriched in matched synovial fluid samples from ankylosing spondylitis patients. Some motif variants had previously been reported in the synovial fluid and blood of reactive arthritis patients, which suggests shared mechanisms of disease initiation.

The listed sequencing device is Illumina HiSeq 2500. Quantitative 5'-RACE with molecular barcodes was used to prepare TCR beta libraries. As for the authors' bioinformatics: Disease-linked TCR variants were identified with a new computational method built on a probabilistic model of VDJ rearrangement. The public reads were run again by TCRdb, first through fastp at Q25 and then through MiXCR, and only productive beta chains were kept. Entries that share a CDR3 protein sequence are merged under the most common genes and DNA. The authors' filters were not applied to this entry. This sample is represented by about 400,000 distinct CDR3 sequences; about a fifth of them were singletons. The biggest ten clones account for less than 20% of the sample. This receptor was taken from a male donor with ankylosing spondylitis. The sequencing input was blood, either unsorted or a sorted T cell fraction (not recorded which).

The CDR3 here reads CASSLVGQQYF. At the DNA level, the sequence is TGTGCCAGCAGTTTGGTGGGACAACAGTACTTC. The receptor chain draws on TRBV28 and TRBJ2-7; TRBD1 is perhaps the D gene, given 6 matching bases. Counted from cysteine to phenylalanine, this CDR3 has 11 amino acids. Only the CDR3 DNA stays, 33 bases, in frame from base 1. From the germline V gene, CDR1 is MDHEN and CDR2 is SYDVKM. The V and J ends are trimmed by 3 bases and 10 bases, leaving 10 bases between them.